The 11 T cell receptor beta chains given below trace back to one sample, sequenced in a study of molecular identifiers for immune sequencing clone quantification. TCRdb independently ran MiXCR on the PCR reads; one entry per CDR3 protein. In the table there are around 470,000 distinct CDR3 sequences, around a fifth of which are singletons. The specimen sequenced was naive CD8+ T cells from blood, with Jurkat cell RNA spiked in. The subset denotes: FACS-sorted CD8+CD4-CCR7+CD45RA+ naive T cells. The receptors here all came from a human donor in good health. Some libraries in this study had Jurkat cell RNA spiked in.

The chain couples TRBV30 to TRBJ2-7, with a weak D call TRBD2 (5 bases). Germline V gene sequence: CDR1 GTSNPN, CDR2 SVGIG (reference sequence). The CDR3 has 15 amino acids. Trimming took off 1 base at V and 0 bases at J, with 13 bases between the two ends. The CDR3 DNA reads as TGTGCCTGGAGTGAGGGAGCCTCGAGCTCCTACGAGCAGTACTTC. It translates to CAWSEGASSSYEQYF.

J is TRBJ2-7 and V is TRBV19, with a weak D call TRBD2 (6 bases). The germline V gene has CDR1 LNHDA and CDR2 SQIVND (reference sequence). This CDR3 contains 14 residues. Between the trimmed V and J ends, which lost 3 bases and 5 bases, there was a span of 14 bases. CDR3 nucleotides: TGTGCCAGTAGTATTTATACCGGGGGAAACGAGCAGTACTTC. It encodes CASSIYTGGNEQYF.

At least ten counts were recorded for this clonotype. V gene TRBV5-4 combines with J gene TRBJ1-1; 7 bases map to TRBD1. Germline V CDR1 and CDR2: SGHNT, YYREEE (reference sequence). The CDR3 is made up of 12 amino acids. With V trimmed by 1 base and J by 6 bases, 0 bases remained unmatched. The CDR3 coding sequence is TGTGCCAGCAGCTTGCAGGGGGCTGAAGCTTTCTTT. Amino acid sequence: CASSLQGAEAFF.

This clonotype appeared many times. This sequence joins TRBV5-4 and TRBJ2-7; 8 bases are a match to TRBD1. Unmatched junction bases numbered 8, after V lost 4 bases and J lost 2 bases. The length of the CDR3 is 15 residues. Germline-derived CDR1 and CDR2 are SGHNT and YYREEE (reference sequence). CDR3 sequence reads: CASSPRTGTAYEQYF. The DNA of the CDR3 is TGTGCCAGCAGCCCTCGGACAGGGACAGCCTACGAGCAGTACTTC. The complete variable domain, with remaining parts taken from reference TRBV5-4 and TRBJ2-7, reads ETGVTQSPTHLIKTRGQQVTLRCSSQSGHNTVSWYQQALGQGPQFIFQYYREEENGRGNFPPRFSGLQFPNYSSELNVNALELDDSALYLCASSPRTGTAYEQYFGPGTRLTVT.

As for this clonotype: The junction shows a germline mismatch at one end, possibly a read error. The chain employs TRBV5-1 and TRBJ2-6, with no clear D. Germline CDR1 SGHRS, CDR2 YFSETQ. The CDR3 is 15 residues long. DNA of the CDR3: TGCGCCAGCAGTATGTGGTACTCTAGGGCCAACGTCCTGACTTTC. Protein sequence: CASSMWYSRANVLTF.

This clonotype has ten or more counts. The CDR3: CASSQSRGNEQYF. The CDR3 coding sequence is TGCGCCAGCAGCCAAAGTCGGGGGAACGAGCAGTACTTC. The chain recombines TRBV5-1 with TRBJ2-7; a weak D match, TRBD2 (6 bases). This CDR3 spans 13 amino acids. Germline V gene data show CDR1 as SGHRS and CDR2 as YFSETQ. The V gene lost 4 bases and the J gene lost 5 bases, with 13 bases spanning the gap.

This clonotype was recorded many times. This chain connects TRBV6-5 to TRBJ2-7; no firm D call. V shed 4 bases and J shed 7 bases, with 11 bases lying between them. This CDR3 has 12 residues. Germline V gene sequence: CDR1 MNHEY, CDR2 SVGAGI. CDR3 region: CASSSGPWEQYF. In DNA, the CDR3 is TGTGCCAGCAGTTCGGGTCCTTGGGAGCAGTACTTC.

This clonotype was picked up many times. The chain employs TRBV18 and TRBJ2-3, with D unresolved. The germline V gene has CDR1 KGHSH and CDR2 LQKENI. The CDR3 consists of 10 residues. The V gene lost 5 bases and the J gene lost 4 bases, with 1 base spanning the gap. The CDR3 is CASSADTQYF. The CDR3 DNA follows: TGTGCCAGCTCAGCAGATACGCAGTATTTT.

The gene calls are TRBV6-1 and TRBJ2-7; D not certain. This CDR3 is 15 amino acids long. Germline assignment: CDR1 MNHNS and CDR2 SASEGT. V was trimmed by 1 base and J by 3 bases, leaving 13 bases between them. In nucleotides, the CDR3 is TGTGCCAGCAGTGAAGAAGGCACGGAGAACTACGAGCAGTACTTC. It specifies CASSEEGTENYEQYF.

This clonotype was recorded many times. The genes are TRBV29-1 and TRBJ1-2; TRBD1 might be the D (5 bases). The germline CDR1 and CDR2 sequences are SQVTM and ANQGSEA. V was cut by 2 bases and J by 7 bases, with 14 bases left in between. This CDR3 has 13 residues. In DNA, the CDR3 is TGCAGCGTTGAACCCCTCAGGGTTCCTGGCTACACCTTC. Protein product: CSVEPLRVPGYTF.

CDR3 sequence (DNA): TGTGCCAGCAGTCCTATATCCCCTAGTGGCTGCACCTACAATGAGCAGTTCTTC. Translated, it gives CASSPISPSGCTYNEQFF. This chain connects TRBV27 to TRBJ2-1; D remains ambiguous. Trimming left V 5 bases short and J 2 bases short, with 22 bases between. The germline V gene has CDR1 MNHEY and CDR2 SMNVEV (reference sequence). This CDR3 has 18 residues.